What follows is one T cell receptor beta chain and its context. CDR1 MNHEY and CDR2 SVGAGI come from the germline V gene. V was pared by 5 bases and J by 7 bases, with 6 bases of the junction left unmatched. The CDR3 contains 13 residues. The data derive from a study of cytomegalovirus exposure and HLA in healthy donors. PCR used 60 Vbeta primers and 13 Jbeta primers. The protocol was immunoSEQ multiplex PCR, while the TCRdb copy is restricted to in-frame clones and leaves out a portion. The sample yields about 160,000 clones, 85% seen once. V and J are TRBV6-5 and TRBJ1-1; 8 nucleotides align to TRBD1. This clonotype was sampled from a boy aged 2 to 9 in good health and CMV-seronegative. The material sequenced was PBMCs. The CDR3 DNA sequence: TGTGCCAGCAGTCCCAGGGGGCGCAGTGAAGCTTTCTTT. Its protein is CASSPRGRSEAFF.